The rows below give T cell receptor beta chains drawn from one sample of a study of cytomegalovirus exposure and HLA in healthy donors. Assay used: immunoSEQ multiplex PCR; TCRdb lists only in-frame clones, some missing. The repertoire holds some 160,000 clones, with about 88% as singletons. The source material was PBMCs. All receptors come from a young man in good health and CMV-seropositive. CDR3s include the opening cysteine and the closing phenylalanine or tryptophan.

len	v_gene	j_gene	CDR3aa
13	TRBV13	TRBJ2-3	CASSLSAGQTQYF
14	TRBV18	TRBJ2-5	CASSPGDGMKTQYF
16	TRBV5-6	TRBJ1-2	CASSWAYRGVDYGYTF
18	TRBV27	TRBJ2-1	CASSSAPTGLSSYNEQFF
13	TRBV5-1	TRBJ1-1	CASSLQGYTEAFF
17	TRBV5-4	TRBJ2-1	CASSQGLAGDSYNEQFF
13	TRBV11-2	TRBJ2-5	CASSFVDMETQYF
19	TRBV12-5	TRBJ2-1	CASGSTSGRAGISPNEQFF
15	TRBV6-5	TRBJ1-1	CASSKTGGMNTEAFF
13	TRBV5-3	TRBJ2-7	CARSLVRLYEQYF
15	TRBV27	TRBJ1-3	CASSSRLSSGNTIYF
15	TRBV5-1	TRBJ1-3	CASSSSQGDGNTIYF
15	TRBV21-1	TRBJ1-1	CASSTMGQGDTEAFF
13	TRBV5-1	TRBJ2-2	CASSLGDTGELFF
15	TRBV25-1	TRBJ2-2	CASSDPSVEAGELFF
13	TRBV7-3	TRBJ2-1	CASSEDYSNEQFF
14	TRBV18	TRBJ2-2	CASSPRTDTGELFF
13	TRBV18	TRBJ2-7	CASSRHEGDEQYF
16	TRBV2	TRBJ2-1	CASRGELAGGGNEQFF
11	TRBV25-1	TRBJ1-1	CASSPGTEAFF
16	TRBV7-9	TRBJ2-2	CASSHGSSRNTGELFF
14	TRBV5-1	TRBJ1-4	CASSLSGGNEKLFF
14	TRBV7-9	TRBJ2-7	CASSFWSSSYEQYF
16	TRBV4-1	TRBJ2-7	CASSQVGGSQSYEQYF
13	TRBV19	TRBJ1-2	CASSDRANYGYTF
19	TRBV11-3	TRBJ2-4	CASSTGTGENLLAKNIQYF
15	TRBV5-4	TRBJ2-3	CASSLAQAGGDTQYF
14	TRBV9	TRBJ2-7	CASSATGRGYEQYF
14	TRBV18	TRBJ1-2	CASSPGVPNYGYTF
17	TRBV25-1	TRBJ2-2	CASSELGRTSYTGELFF
15	TRBV9	TRBJ2-1	CASSVEGDYYNEQFF
13	TRBV5-1	TRBJ2-2	CASSGTNTGELFF
15	TRBV9	TRBJ1-5	CASSVGPTSNQPQHF
14	TRBV25-1	TRBJ2-1	CASSGLAEYNEQFF
13	TRBV7-2	TRBJ1-4	CASSLNRAEKLFF
13	TRBV25-1	TRBJ2-3	CATRDRSTDTQYF
17	TRBV29-1	TRBJ2-3	CSVEGQGLRHRTDTQYF
14	TRBV6-4	TRBJ2-3	CASSERGSTDTQYF
17	TRBV19	TRBJ1-2	CASSIAARWGTGGGYTF
13	TRBV29-1	TRBJ2-5	CSVDRTGIETQYF
20	TRBV4-2	TRBJ1-6	CASSQDRERLSRGNSSPLHF
14	TRBV10-1	TRBJ2-2	CASSSGTRAGELFF
14	TRBV5-1	TRBJ2-1	CASTSSSGSYEQFF
14	TRBV7-6	TRBJ2-1	CASSLTGIYNEQFF
15	TRBV4-1	TRBJ2-3	CASSPGQVSLDTQYF
14	TRBV30	TRBJ2-7	CAWGPGQGTYEQYF